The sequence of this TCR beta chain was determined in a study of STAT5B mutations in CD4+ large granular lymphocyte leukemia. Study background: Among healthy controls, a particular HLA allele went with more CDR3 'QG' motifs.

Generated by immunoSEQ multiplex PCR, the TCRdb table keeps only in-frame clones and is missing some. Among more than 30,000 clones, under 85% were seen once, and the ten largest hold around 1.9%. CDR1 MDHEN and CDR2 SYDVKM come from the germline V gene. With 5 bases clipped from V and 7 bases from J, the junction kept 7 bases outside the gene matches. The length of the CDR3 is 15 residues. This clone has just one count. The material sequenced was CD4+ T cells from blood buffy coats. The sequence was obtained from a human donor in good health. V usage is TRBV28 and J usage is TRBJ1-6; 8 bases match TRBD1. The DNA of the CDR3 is TGTGCCAGCAGTCCCAAGCGACAGGGGAATTCACCCCTCCACTTT. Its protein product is CASSPKRQGNSPLHF.